What follows are 18 T cell receptor beta chains derived from one specimen sequenced in a study of blood T cells in healthy people across ages. With a J-beta primer mix and a sample-barcoded 5' primer, a second PCR ran roughly 7 to 11 cycles. Each CDR3 protein is one row after TCRdb ran MiXCR on the 5' RACE reads. The sample carries hundreds of thousands of distinct CDR3 sequences, 36% recorded once. Sequences were obtained from blood. These receptors originate from a man aged 18 to 29 in good health.

This clonotype occurred many times. The chain employs TRBV10-3 and TRBJ2-4; 8 nucleotides align to TRBD1. CDR3 size: 15 residues. Germline V gene lookup returns CDR1 ENHRY and CDR2 SYGVKD. The V and J ends lost 6 bases and 1 base, in that order; junction bases with no gene match: 5. CDR3 nucleotides: TGTGCCATCAGCCCGACAGGGGAGGCCAAAAACATTCAGTACTTC. Its translation: CAISPTGEAKNIQYF.

This clonotype was observed at least ten times. The V call is TRBV12-3 or TRBV12-4, the J call TRBJ2-1; D call uncertain. V was shortened by 3 bases and J by 10 bases, with 7 bases between the two germline ends. The CDR3 sequence is 11 residues long. This chain's CDR3 is CASSFVREQFF. For the CDR3, the DNA is TGTGCCAGCAGTTTTGTCAGGGAGCAGTTCTTC.

This chain uses TRBV4-2 with TRBJ2-5; TRBD2 aligns across 11 bases. Germline values: CDR1 LGHNA, CDR2 YNFKEQ. The CDR3 is 16 residues long. V lost 1 base and J lost 11; bases outside the gene matches: 12. CDR3 sequence reads: CASSQATSGNRDEQYF. The CDR3, as DNA: TGTGCCAGCAGCCAAGCGACTAGCGGGAATCGGGATGAGCAGTACTTC.

The chain employs TRBV4-1 and TRBJ2-1; no clear D gene. Trimming took off 1 base at V and 4 bases at J, with 17 bases between the two ends. The germline V gene encodes CDR1 MGHRA and CDR2 YSYEKL. The CDR3 covers 17 residues. The CDR3 loop reads CASSQVLGQTLYNEQFF. The CDR3, as DNA: TGCGCCAGCAGCCAAGTTCTAGGGCAGACTTTATACAATGAGCAGTTCTTC.

This chain links TRBV7-9 with TRBJ2-7; 8 bases line up with TRBD1. The tail of the sequence fits TRBJ2-5 better, so the J call may be wrong. The CDR3 has 16 residues. Per the germline V gene, CDR1 is SEHNR and CDR2 is FQNEAQ (reference sequence). The CDR3 DNA is TGTGCCAGCAGCACCAACGGGACAGGCACAGAAGAGACCCAGTACTTC. This translates into CASSTNGTGTEETQYF.

The chain combines TRBV9 with TRBJ2-1; TRBD1 or TRBD2 may be the D gene (5 bases each). Trimming left V 4 bases short and J 11 bases short, with 13 bases between. There are 12 residues in the CDR3. Germline V lookup: CDR1 SGDLS, CDR2 YYNGEE. The CDR3 reads CASSQGREKQFF. CDR3 sequence (DNA): TGTGCCAGCAGCCAGGGCAGGGAGAAGCAGTTCTTC.

V gene TRBV2 combines with J gene TRBJ2-1; D assignment may be TRBD1 or TRBD2 (6 bases each). The J call may be in error: the DNA end matches TRBJ2-7 better. The CDR3 contains 13 residues. Germline assignment: CDR1 SNHLY and CDR2 FYNNEI. CDR3 protein: CASREGVYNEQYF. DNA of the CDR3: TGTGCCAGCAGGGAGGGGGTCTACAATGAGCAGTACTTC.

The chain recombines TRBV6-6 with TRBJ1-3, with TRBD1 as a possible D gene (6 bases). Germline assignment: CDR1 MNHNY and CDR2 SVGAGI (reference sequence). This CDR3 is built from 15 residues. The ends were cut back, 6 bases at V and 4 bases at J, with 16 bases in the middle. CDR3 sequence reads: CASSPPGAHGNTIYF. The CDR3, as DNA: TGTGCCAGCAGCCCCCCGGGGGCGCACGGAAACACCATATATTTT.

The rearrangement joins TRBV7-9 to TRBJ2-1, with TRBD2 matching 11 bases. CDR3 length: 16 residues. Germline values: CDR1 SEHNR, CDR2 FQNEAQ (reference sequence). Unmatched junction bases numbered 14, after V lost 3 bases and J lost 13 bases. For the CDR3, the DNA is TGTGCCAGCAGCTTTCCTAGCGGGGGGACCCTGGAGACCCAGTTCTTC. Translated: CASSFPSGGTLETQFF.

This clonotype appeared a few times. CDR3 protein: CAISTGQGTEAFF. DNA for the CDR3: TGTGCCATCAGTACGGGACAGGGCACTGAAGCTTTCTTT. The chain couples TRBV10-3 to TRBJ1-1; 9 bases agree with TRBD1. The ends lost 5 bases at V and 4 bases at J; junction bases unmatched: 2. Germline V gives CDR1 ENHRY, CDR2 SYGVKD. CDR3 size: 13 residues.

This clonotype came up a few times. The chain employs TRBV20-1 and TRBJ2-1, with 7 nucleotides matching TRBD1. This CDR3 region has 17 residues. Germline lookup yields CDR1 DFQATT and CDR2 SNEGSKA (reference sequence). Unmatched junction bases numbered 11, after V lost 3 bases and J lost 0 bases. The chain's CDR3 is CSARADRAESSYNEQFF. The DNA for the CDR3 is TGCAGTGCTAGGGCCGACAGGGCCGAAAGCTCCTACAATGAGCAGTTCTTC.

The rearrangement links TRBV5-6 to TRBJ1-1; D ambiguous. V was cut by 0 bases and J by 9 bases, with 9 bases left in between. The CDR3 spans 12 residues. Germline CDR1 and CDR2: SGHDT and YYEEEE. The CDR3 is CASSLAAAQAFF. The CDR3 bases are TGTGCCAGCAGCTTGGCCGCCGCGCAAGCTTTCTTT. Looking up the rest from reference TRBV5-6 and TRBJ1-1 gives the full variable domain: DAGVTQSPTHLIKTRGQQVTLRCSPKSGHDTVSWYQQALGQGPQFIFQYYEEEERQRGNFPDRFSGHQFPNYSSELNVNALLLGDSALYLCASSLAAAQAFFGQGTRLTVV.

This clonotype occurred a few times. The chain is built from TRBV3-1 and TRBJ2-1; 9 nucleotides align to TRBD2. Germline V gene data show CDR1 as LGHDT and CDR2 as YNNKEL (reference sequence). CDR3 length: 17 residues. V gave up 0 bases and J gave up 2 bases; unmatched junction bases: 5. Written as DNA, the CDR3 is TGTGCCAGCAGCCAAGAACGGCTAGCGGGGCCCTACAATGAGCAGTTCTTC. Translation gives CASSQERLAGPYNEQFF.

This clonotype was observed at least ten times. One end of the junction does not line up with germline, which may come from a read error. The V call is TRBV5-1, the J call TRBJ1-2; D gene uncertain. Germline values: CDR1 SGHRS, CDR2 YFSETQ. This CDR3 spans 12 amino acids. Written as DNA, the CDR3 is TGTGCCAGCAGTTTGGACTCGGGTGGCTACACCTTC. Amino acids: CASSLDSGGYTF.

The rearrangement uses TRBV7-9 and TRBJ1-1; TRBD1 agrees at 7 bases. This CDR3 has 16 residues. Germline CDR1 is SEHNR and CDR2 is FQNEAQ (reference sequence). After removal of 2 bases from V and 4 bases from J, the junction contained 10 bases not matched to a gene. CDR3: CASSLPGGQGVTEAFF. The CDR3 nucleotides are TGTGCCAGCAGCTTACCAGGGGGGCAGGGTGTCACTGAAGCTTTCTTT.

About this clonotype itself: At one of its ends the junction is not consistent with the germline gene, which may arise from a read error. This rearrangement joins TRBV12-3 or TRBV12-4 to TRBJ2-6; no definite D call. The CDR3 has 13 residues. The chain's CDR3 is CAGSLSGANVLTF. The CDR3 nucleotides are TGTGCCGGCAGTTTGTCTGGGGCCAACGTCCTGACTTTC.

This clonotype was counted once. A read error may account for a junction end that differs from germline. V gene TRBV5-6 combines with J gene TRBJ2-2; either TRBD1 or TRBD2 may fit D (5 bases each). The CDR3 runs 16 residues. The germline CDR1 and CDR2 sequences are SGHDT and YYEEEE. For the CDR3, the DNA is TGTCCCAGCAGCGAGACCGGGACGGCATACACCGGGGAGCTGTTTTTT. It specifies CPSSETGTAYTGELFF.

This chain joins TRBV6-5 and TRBJ2-2; 9 bases fit TRBD1. The CDR3 totals 16 residues. V gave up 7 bases and J gave up 7 bases; unmatched junction bases: 13. The germline V gene encodes CDR1 MNHEY and CDR2 SVGAGI. The CDR3, as DNA: TGTGCCAGCACGTATCGGACAGGGGCGAACGGCGGGGAGCTGTTTTTT. It is translated as CASTYRTGANGGELFF.